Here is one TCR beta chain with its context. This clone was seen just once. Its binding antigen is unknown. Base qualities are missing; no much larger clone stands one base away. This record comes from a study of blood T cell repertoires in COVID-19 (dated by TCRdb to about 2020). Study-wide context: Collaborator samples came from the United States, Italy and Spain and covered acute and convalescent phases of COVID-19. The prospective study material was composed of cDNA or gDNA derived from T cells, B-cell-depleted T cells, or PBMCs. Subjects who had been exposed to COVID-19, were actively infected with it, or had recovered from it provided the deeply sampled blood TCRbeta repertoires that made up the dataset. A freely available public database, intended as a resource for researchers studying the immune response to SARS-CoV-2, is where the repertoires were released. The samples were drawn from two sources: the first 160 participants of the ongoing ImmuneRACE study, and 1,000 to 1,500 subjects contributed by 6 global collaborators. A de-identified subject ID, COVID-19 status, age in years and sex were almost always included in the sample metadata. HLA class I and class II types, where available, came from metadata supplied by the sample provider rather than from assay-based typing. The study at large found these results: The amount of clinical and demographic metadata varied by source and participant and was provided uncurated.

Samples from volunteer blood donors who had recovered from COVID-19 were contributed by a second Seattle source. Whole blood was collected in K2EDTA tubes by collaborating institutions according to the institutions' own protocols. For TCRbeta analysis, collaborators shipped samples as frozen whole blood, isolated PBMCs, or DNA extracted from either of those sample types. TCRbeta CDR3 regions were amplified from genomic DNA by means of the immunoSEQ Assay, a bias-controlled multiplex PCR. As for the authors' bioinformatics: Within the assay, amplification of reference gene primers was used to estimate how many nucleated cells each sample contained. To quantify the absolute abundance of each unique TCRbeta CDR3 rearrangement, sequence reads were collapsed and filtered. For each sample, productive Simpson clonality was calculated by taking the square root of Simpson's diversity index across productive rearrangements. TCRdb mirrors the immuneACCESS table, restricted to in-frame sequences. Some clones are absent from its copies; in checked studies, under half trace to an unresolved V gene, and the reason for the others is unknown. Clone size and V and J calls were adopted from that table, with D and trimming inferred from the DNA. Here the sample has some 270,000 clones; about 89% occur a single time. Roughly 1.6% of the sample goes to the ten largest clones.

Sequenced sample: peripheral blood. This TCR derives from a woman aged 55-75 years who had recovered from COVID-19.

DNA sequence: TGTGCCAGCAGCACCGGGACAGGTCGGGAGACCCAGTACTTC. Translated, this gives CASSTGTGRETQYF. The chain was built from TRBV5-5 and TRBJ2-5, with TRBD1 matching 8 junction bases. The CDR1 and CDR2 encoded by the germline V gene (reference sequence) are SGHKS and YYEKEE. At the junction V is shortened by 4 bases and J by 5 bases; bases outside the gene matches: 7. The CDR3 contains 14 residues, cysteine and phenylalanine counted. The entry retains the CDR3 DNA only, 42 bases that are in frame from base 1.